This passage covers 27 T cell receptor beta chains from one sample sequenced in a study of cytomegalovirus exposure and HLA in healthy donors. Researchers ran the PCR with 60 Vbeta and 13 Jbeta primers. Method: immunoSEQ multiplex PCR; TCRdb's copy keeps in-frame clones and lacks some. The sample consists of tens of thousands of clones, almost 85% of them appearing once. Sequenced sample: PBMCs. The source of these receptors is a woman between 18 and 29 years old in good health and CMV-seropositive.

This chain uses TRBV6-5 with TRBJ1-6; 8 bases match TRBD1. V was clipped by 7 bases and J by 6 bases; unmatched bases: 5. The CDR3 runs to 14 residues. CDR1 is MNHEY and CDR2 is SVGAGI in the germline V gene. This chain's CDR3 is CASTPDRVNSPLHF. CDR3 coding DNA: TGTGCCAGCACCCCGGACAGGGTTAATTCACCCCTCCACTTT.

This clone was detected once. This rearrangement joins TRBV20-1 to TRBJ1-2, with D unclear. The V and J ends lost 6 bases and 4 bases respectively, with 9 bases between them. This CDR3 is 11 amino acids long. The germline V gene encodes CDR1 DFQATT and CDR2 SNEGSKA (reference sequence). The DNA for the CDR3 is TGCAGTGCAAGACATAGCTATGGCTACACCTTC. This translates into CSARHSYGYTF.

This clone has more than one count but fewer than ten. The rearrangement uses TRBV7-6 and TRBJ2-1, with D tentatively TRBD1 (5 bases). CDR1 and CDR2 (germline): SGHVS, FNYEAQ. The CDR3 loop spans 14 amino acids. V lost 3 bases and J 5 bases, leaving 11 bases between the germline ends. This chain's CDR3 is CASSFLQGHNEQFF. DNA for the CDR3: TGTGCCAGCAGCTTTCTCCAGGGTCACAATGAGCAGTTCTTC.

The V and J genes are TRBV5-1 and TRBJ2-3; TRBD2 might be the D (5 bases). Per the germline V gene, CDR1 is SGHRS and CDR2 is YFSETQ. The CDR3 extends over 16 amino acids. Trimming left V 1 base short and J 0 bases short, with 12 bases between. DNA for the CDR3: TGCGCCAGCAGCTTGCCTAGCCGAGGGAGCACAGATACGCAGTATTTT. It yields the protein CASSLPSRGSTDTQYF.

The chain joins TRBV4-2 to TRBJ2-7; 11 bases are shared with TRBD2. The V gene's germline CDR1 is LGHNA and CDR2 YNFKEQ. This CDR3 has 16 residues. Unmatched junction bases numbered 3, after V lost 0 bases and J lost 2 bases. The CDR3 reads CASSQEGLADTYEQYF. The CDR3, as DNA: TGTGCCAGCAGCCAAGAGGGACTAGCGGATACCTACGAGCAGTACTTC.

The chain has TRBV28 and TRBJ1-3; weak D call: TRBD1 (6 bases). From germline, CDR1 is MDHEN and CDR2 SYDVKM. This CDR3 region has 19 residues. Deletions cut 4 bases from V and 1 base from J, with 23 bases between. The CDR3 DNA reads as TGTGCCAGCAGTTCACCCTATCTGAATACAGGGTTTTCTGGAAACACCATATATTTT. This codes for CASSSPYLNTGFSGNTIYF.

This rearrangement joins TRBV5-1 to TRBJ2-1, with 7 bases identical to TRBD1. Trimming cost V 0 bases and J 4 bases; bases outside gene matches: 13. The germline V gene has CDR1 SGHRS and CDR2 YFSETQ. The CDR3 covers 18 residues. The DNA of the CDR3 is TGCGCCAGCAGCTTGGTGGGGACACCAGGGGGAAGGTACAATGAGCAGTTCTTC. It yields the protein CASSLVGTPGGRYNEQFF.

The V gene is TRBV5-1, the J gene TRBJ1-1, with D possibly being TRBD1 (6 bases). The CDR3 length is 17 residues. The V gene's germline CDR1 is SGHRS and CDR2 YFSETQ. V lost 2 bases and J lost 5, with 22 bases in between. CDR3 in amino acids: CASSFLLQGPTRTEAFF. The CDR3 bases are TGCGCCAGCAGCTTTCTTTTGCAGGGGCCAACGAGGACTGAAGCTTTCTTT.

The rearrangement joins TRBV2 to TRBJ2-1, with 8 nucleotides matching TRBD2. From germline, CDR1 is SNHLY and CDR2 FYNNEI. The CDR3 covers 15 residues. V lost 3 bases, J lost 2 bases, and 3 bases stayed unmatched. The CDR3 nucleotides read TGTGCCAGCAGTGATAGCGGGGTCCCCTACAATGAGCAGTTCTTC. It codes for CASSDSGVPYNEQFF.

V gene TRBV5-1 combines with J gene TRBJ2-3, with 9 bases that match TRBD2. Germline V gene lookup returns CDR1 SGHRS and CDR2 YFSETQ. The CDR3 consists of 15 residues. V lost 0 bases and J lost 4; bases outside the gene matches: 3. Here the CDR3 reads CASSLEAGGADTQYF. In DNA, the CDR3 is TGCGCCAGCAGCTTGGAAGCGGGGGGTGCAGATACGCAGTATTTT. The full variable domain, with the rest looked up from reference TRBV5-1 and TRBJ2-3, is KAGVTQTPRYLIKTRGQQVTLSCSPISGHRSVSWYQQTPGQGLQFLFEYFSETQRNKGNFPGRFSGRQFSNSRSEMNVSTLELGDSALYLCASSLEAGGADTQYFGPGTRLTVL.

This sequence joins TRBV6-5 and TRBJ1-4, with a weak D call TRBD1 (5 bases). The germline V gene encodes CDR1 MNHEY and CDR2 SVGAGI. V was trimmed by 2 bases and J by 2 bases, leaving 6 bases between them. The CDR3 is made up of 14 amino acids. CDR3 in DNA: TGTGCCAGCAGTTACGGGGCGACTAATGAAAAACTGTTTTTT. Protein: CASSYGATNEKLFF.

The rearrangement uses TRBV25-1 and TRBJ2-3, with 10 bases matching TRBD2. CDR1 is MGHDK and CDR2 is SYGVNS in the germline V gene. Unmatched junction bases numbered 13, after V lost 4 bases and J lost 6 bases. This CDR3 is 17 amino acids long. The DNA for the CDR3 is TGTGCCAGCAGTGGCCCTCGAGCTAGCGGGGGCTCGGATACGCAGTATTTT. This encodes CASSGPRASGGSDTQYF.

The rearrangement joins TRBV5-4 to TRBJ1-4; unclear D gene. There are 14 residues in the CDR3. Per germline, CDR1 SGHNT and CDR2 YYREEE (reference sequence). Trimming removed 4 bases from V and 8 bases from J, with 15 bases in between. CDR3 loop: CASSRRGGDEKLFF. The CDR3 coding sequence is TGTGCCAGCAGCCGACGAGGAGGTGACGAAAAACTGTTTTTT. The full variable domain, with the rest looked up from reference TRBV5-4 and TRBJ1-4, is ETGVTQSPTHLIKTRGQQVTLRCSSQSGHNTVSWYQQALGQGPQFIFQYYREEENGRGNFPPRFSGLQFPNYSSELNVNALELDDSALYLCASSRRGGDEKLFFGSGTQLSVL.

The chain couples TRBV28 to TRBJ2-7; D possibly corresponds to TRBD1 (7 bases). V was pared by 6 bases and J by 7 bases, with 22 bases between. The CDR3 is 15 residues long. Germline CDR1 is MDHEN and CDR2 is SYDVKM. Here the CDR3 reads CASSPTNRGAGEQYF. The DNA of the CDR3 is TGTGCCAGCAGCCCGACCAACAGGGGTGCGGGGGAGCAGTACTTC. The variable domain in full, completed from reference TRBV28 and TRBJ2-7, reads DVKVTQSSRYLVKRTGEKVFLECVQDMDHENMFWYRQDPGLGLRLIYFSYDVKMKEKGDIPEGYSVSREKKERFSLILESASTNQTSMYLCASSPTNRGAGEQYFGPGTRLTVT.

The chain has TRBV7-6 and TRBJ2-6; 8 nucleotides line up with TRBD1. The junction had 13 bases not matched to a gene; V was cut back by 0 bases and J by 0 bases. The germline V gene encodes CDR1 SGHVS and CDR2 FNYEAQ. This CDR3 has 21 amino acids. The CDR3, as DNA: TGTGCCAGCAGCTTAGCAGTTTTGAGACAGGGGCTTTACTCTGGGGCCAACGTCCTGACTTTC. This codes for CASSLAVLRQGLYSGANVLTF.

The DNA of the CDR3 is TGTGCCAGCAGACGGGGGGGAGGGGGCAATCAGCCCCAGCATTTT. This sequence encodes CASRRGGGGNQPQHF. V and J are TRBV6-5 and TRBJ1-5, with D perhaps TRBD1 (5 bases). The CDR3 extends over 15 amino acids. Trimming removed 6 bases at V and 2 bases at J, with 14 bases between. The germline gives CDR1 MNHEY, CDR2 SVGAGI.

The rearrangement joins TRBV6-5 to TRBJ2-5; a weak D match, TRBD2 (6 bases). Germline values: CDR1 MNHEY, CDR2 SVGAGI. The CDR3 covers 14 residues. V lost 6 bases to trimming and J lost 1 base, with 12 bases between them. CDR3 DNA sequence: TGTGCCAGCAGCCCCCGGAGGGGCCAAGAGACCCAGTACTTC. Translated: CASSPRRGQETQYF.

This clone was counted a single time. The chain links TRBV5-6 to TRBJ1-1; 10 bases agree with TRBD1. The germline V gene has CDR1 SGHDT and CDR2 YYEEEE. V was clipped by 3 bases and J by 3 bases; unmatched bases: 2. This CDR3 contains 14 residues. CDR3 in DNA: TGTGCCAGCAGCTGGACAGGGGGTTACACTGAAGCTTTCTTT. Amino acids: CASSWTGGYTEAFF. The whole variable domain, remainder taken from reference TRBV5-6 and TRBJ1-1, is DAGVTQSPTHLIKTRGQQVTLRCSPKSGHDTVSWYQQALGQGPQFIFQYYEEEERQRGNFPDRFSGHQFPNYSSELNVNALLLGDSALYLCASSWTGGYTEAFFGQGTRLTVV.

This chain links TRBV2 with TRBJ1-4; D remains ambiguous. V was shortened by 8 bases and J by 3 bases, with 10 bases between the two germline ends. There are 13 residues in the CDR3. The V gene's germline CDR1 is SNHLY and CDR2 FYNNEI. The DNA of the CDR3 is TGTGCCAGCTTGGCAGTCCCTAATGAAAAACTGTTTTTT. Protein product: CASLAVPNEKLFF.

Concerning this clone: A junction boundary mismatches the germline segment, possibly from a read error. CDR3 loop: CASSEIGGTKEKLFF. The CDR3 nucleotides are TGTGCCAGCAGTGAAATAGGAGGGACTAAAGAAAAACTGTTTTTT. The chain has TRBV6-1 and TRBJ1-4; TRBD1 is a possible D gene (5 bases). This CDR3 has 15 amino acids. Germline V gene data show CDR1 as MNHNS and CDR2 as SASEGT.

Here the CDR3 reads CASSSDRGLYGYTF. The CDR3 DNA follows: TGTGCCAGCAGCTCTGACAGGGGTCTTTATGGCTACACCTTC. The J gene is TRBJ1-2, the V gene TRBV7-2; TRBD1 aligns across 8 bases. The CDR3 is 14 amino acids. CDR1 SGHTA and CDR2 FQGNSA come from the germline V gene. Losses at the gene ends were 4 bases for V and 5 bases for J; bases not matched to a gene: 6. The full variable domain, with the rest looked up from reference TRBV7-2 and TRBJ1-2, is GAGVSQSPSNKVTEKGKDVELRCDPISGHTALYWYRQSLGQGLEFLIYFQGNSAPDKSGLPSDRFSAERTGGSVSTLTIQRTQQEDSAVYLCASSSDRGLYGYTFGSGTRLTVV.

This rearrangement joins TRBV2 to TRBJ2-5; D remains ambiguous. The CDR3 is 12 residues long. The germline V gene has CDR1 SNHLY and CDR2 FYNNEI. With 6 bases removed from V and 5 bases from J, the gap between germline ends came to 10 bases. In nucleotides, the CDR3 is TGTGCCAGCAGCGCAAACCGGGAGACCCAGTACTTC. This gives the protein CASSANRETQYF.

This clone was seen a few times. The chain links TRBV4-1 to TRBJ1-5, with D possibly TRBD1 on 6 matching bases. CDR3 size: 15 residues. Germline V gene lookup returns CDR1 MGHRA and CDR2 YSYEKL. V was shortened by 4 bases and J by 5 bases, with 15 bases between the two germline ends. CDR3 in DNA: TGCGCCAGCAGCCCGACCCCAGGGACACATCAGCCCCAGCATTTT. Protein: CASSPTPGTHQPQHF.

This chain's CDR3 is CASSYAMGNTIYF. Here the CDR3 DNA reads TGTGCCAGCAGTTACGCTATGGGAAACACCATATATTTT. The chain links TRBV6-6 to TRBJ1-3; the D is unclear. Germline CDR1 and CDR2: MNHNY and SVGAGI (reference sequence). The CDR3 is 13 residues long. The V end lost 2 bases, the J end lost 4 bases, and 6 bases lay between the germline ends.

V gene TRBV5-4 combines with J gene TRBJ2-3; D unclear. V was trimmed by 4 bases and J by 5 bases, leaving 14 bases between them. This CDR3 is built from 14 residues. Germline V gives CDR1 SGHNT, CDR2 YYREEE (reference sequence). DNA of the CDR3: TGTGCCAGCAGCCCAGGTGACGTCGGAGATACGCAGTATTTT. Translated, it gives CASSPGDVGDTQYF.

The chain is built from TRBV29-1 and TRBJ2-5; the D is unclear. Trimming took 4 bases from V and 1 from J, leaving 4 bases between them. This CDR3 contains 11 residues. The V gene's germline CDR1 is SQVTM and CDR2 ANQGSEA. The CDR3 reads CSVASQETQYF. CDR3 in DNA: TGCAGCGTTGCTTCCCAAGAGACCCAGTACTTC.

The chain employs TRBV28 and TRBJ2-1; 8 bases align to TRBD2. The CDR3 runs to 15 residues. V lost 0 bases to trimming and J lost 8 bases; unmatched junction nucleotides: 6. CDR1 is MDHEN and CDR2 is SYDVKM in the germline V gene. The CDR3 coding sequence is TGTGCCAGCAGTTTATGGGGACTAGTTCCCTATGAGCAGTTCTTC. Translated: CASSLWGLVPYEQFF.